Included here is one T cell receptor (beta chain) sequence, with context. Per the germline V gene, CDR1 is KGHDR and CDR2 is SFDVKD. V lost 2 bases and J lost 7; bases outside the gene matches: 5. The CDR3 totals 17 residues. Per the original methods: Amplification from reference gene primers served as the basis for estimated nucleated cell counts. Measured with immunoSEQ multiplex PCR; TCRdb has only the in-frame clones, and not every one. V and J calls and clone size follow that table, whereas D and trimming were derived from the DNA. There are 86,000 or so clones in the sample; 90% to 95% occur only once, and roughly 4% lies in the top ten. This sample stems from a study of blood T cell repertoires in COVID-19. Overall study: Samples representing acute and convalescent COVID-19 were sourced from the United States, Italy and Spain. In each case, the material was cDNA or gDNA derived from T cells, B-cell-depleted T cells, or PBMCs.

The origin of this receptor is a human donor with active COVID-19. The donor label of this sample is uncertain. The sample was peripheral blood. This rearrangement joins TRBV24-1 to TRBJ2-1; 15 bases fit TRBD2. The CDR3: CATSDYGTSGGRNEQFF. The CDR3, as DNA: TGTGCCACCAGTGATTACGGGACTAGCGGGGGGAGGAATGAGCAGTTCTTC.